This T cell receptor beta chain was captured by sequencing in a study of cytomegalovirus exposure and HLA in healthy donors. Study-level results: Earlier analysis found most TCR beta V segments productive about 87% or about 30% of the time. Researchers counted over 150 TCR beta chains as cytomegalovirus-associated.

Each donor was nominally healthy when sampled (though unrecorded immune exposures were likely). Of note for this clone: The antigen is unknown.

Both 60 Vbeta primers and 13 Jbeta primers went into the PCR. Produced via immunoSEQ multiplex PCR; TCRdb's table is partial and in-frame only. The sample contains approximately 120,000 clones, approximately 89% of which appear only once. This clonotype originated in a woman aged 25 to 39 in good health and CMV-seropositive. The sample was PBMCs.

The CDR3 sequence is CASTLRRDTEAFF. The CDR3 nucleotides are TGTGCCAGCACCCTCCGGAGGGACACTGAAGCTTTCTTT. The rearrangement joins TRBV9 to TRBJ1-1, with D hard to call. V shed 6 bases and J shed 3 bases, with 12 bases lying between them. The CDR3 has 13 amino acids. Per germline, CDR1 SGDLS and CDR2 YYNGEE.